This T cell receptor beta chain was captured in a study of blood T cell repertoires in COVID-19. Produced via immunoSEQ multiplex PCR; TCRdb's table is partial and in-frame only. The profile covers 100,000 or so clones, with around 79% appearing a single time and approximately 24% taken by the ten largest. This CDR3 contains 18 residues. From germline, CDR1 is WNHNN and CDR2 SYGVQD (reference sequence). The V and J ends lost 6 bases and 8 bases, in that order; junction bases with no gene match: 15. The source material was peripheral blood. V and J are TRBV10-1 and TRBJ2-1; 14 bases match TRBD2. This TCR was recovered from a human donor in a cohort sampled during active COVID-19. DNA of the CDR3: TGCGCCAGCAGGGCTCCGGGACTAGCGGGAGTTTGGTCACATGAGCAGTTCTTC. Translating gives CASRAPGLAGVWSHEQFF.